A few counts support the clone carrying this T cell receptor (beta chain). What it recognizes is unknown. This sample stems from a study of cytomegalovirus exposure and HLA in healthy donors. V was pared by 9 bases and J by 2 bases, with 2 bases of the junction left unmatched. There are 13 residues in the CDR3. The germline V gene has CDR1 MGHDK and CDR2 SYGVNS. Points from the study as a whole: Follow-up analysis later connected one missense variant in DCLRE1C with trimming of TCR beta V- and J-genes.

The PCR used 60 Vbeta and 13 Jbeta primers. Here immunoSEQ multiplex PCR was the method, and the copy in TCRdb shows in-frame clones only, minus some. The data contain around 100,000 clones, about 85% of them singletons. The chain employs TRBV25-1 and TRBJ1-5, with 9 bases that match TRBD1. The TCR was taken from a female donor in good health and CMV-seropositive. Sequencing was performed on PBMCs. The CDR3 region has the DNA TGTGCCAGAGGACAGGGGCGCAATCAGCCCCAGCATTTT. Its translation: CARGQGRNQPQHF.